The source of this TCR beta chain is a study of T cells in Graves' hyperthyroidism and ophthalmopathy. The CDR3 sequence is 14 residues long. V lost 0 bases and J 3 bases, leaving 9 bases between the germline ends. Per germline, CDR1 SGHVS and CDR2 FNYEAQ. The study excluded patients with uncontrolled infection, other autoimmune disease, pregnancy or lactation. Findings and limits, study-wide: The model anticipated ophthalmopathy a median around 6 months pre-onset.

The sample holds many counts of this clonotype. Its antigen is currently unknown. Amplification targeted TCR beta CDR3 regions from RNA transcripts. The HTBI primer set served for first-round RT-PCR of the TCR CDR3. From the multiplex PCR reads, TCRdb called clonotypes with MiXCR, one entry per CDR3 protein. Found here are under 350,000 distinct CDR3 sequences, approximately 22% of them singletons; the top ten hold around 48%. The clonotype comes from a woman between 50 and 59 years old with Graves' hyperthyroidism. The sequencing input was blood. The chain uses TRBV7-6 and TRBJ2-7; D not resolved. The CDR3 DNA follows: TGTGCCAGCAGCTTAGCGGATTCGGACTACGAGCAGTACTTC. This encodes CASSLADSDYEQYF.